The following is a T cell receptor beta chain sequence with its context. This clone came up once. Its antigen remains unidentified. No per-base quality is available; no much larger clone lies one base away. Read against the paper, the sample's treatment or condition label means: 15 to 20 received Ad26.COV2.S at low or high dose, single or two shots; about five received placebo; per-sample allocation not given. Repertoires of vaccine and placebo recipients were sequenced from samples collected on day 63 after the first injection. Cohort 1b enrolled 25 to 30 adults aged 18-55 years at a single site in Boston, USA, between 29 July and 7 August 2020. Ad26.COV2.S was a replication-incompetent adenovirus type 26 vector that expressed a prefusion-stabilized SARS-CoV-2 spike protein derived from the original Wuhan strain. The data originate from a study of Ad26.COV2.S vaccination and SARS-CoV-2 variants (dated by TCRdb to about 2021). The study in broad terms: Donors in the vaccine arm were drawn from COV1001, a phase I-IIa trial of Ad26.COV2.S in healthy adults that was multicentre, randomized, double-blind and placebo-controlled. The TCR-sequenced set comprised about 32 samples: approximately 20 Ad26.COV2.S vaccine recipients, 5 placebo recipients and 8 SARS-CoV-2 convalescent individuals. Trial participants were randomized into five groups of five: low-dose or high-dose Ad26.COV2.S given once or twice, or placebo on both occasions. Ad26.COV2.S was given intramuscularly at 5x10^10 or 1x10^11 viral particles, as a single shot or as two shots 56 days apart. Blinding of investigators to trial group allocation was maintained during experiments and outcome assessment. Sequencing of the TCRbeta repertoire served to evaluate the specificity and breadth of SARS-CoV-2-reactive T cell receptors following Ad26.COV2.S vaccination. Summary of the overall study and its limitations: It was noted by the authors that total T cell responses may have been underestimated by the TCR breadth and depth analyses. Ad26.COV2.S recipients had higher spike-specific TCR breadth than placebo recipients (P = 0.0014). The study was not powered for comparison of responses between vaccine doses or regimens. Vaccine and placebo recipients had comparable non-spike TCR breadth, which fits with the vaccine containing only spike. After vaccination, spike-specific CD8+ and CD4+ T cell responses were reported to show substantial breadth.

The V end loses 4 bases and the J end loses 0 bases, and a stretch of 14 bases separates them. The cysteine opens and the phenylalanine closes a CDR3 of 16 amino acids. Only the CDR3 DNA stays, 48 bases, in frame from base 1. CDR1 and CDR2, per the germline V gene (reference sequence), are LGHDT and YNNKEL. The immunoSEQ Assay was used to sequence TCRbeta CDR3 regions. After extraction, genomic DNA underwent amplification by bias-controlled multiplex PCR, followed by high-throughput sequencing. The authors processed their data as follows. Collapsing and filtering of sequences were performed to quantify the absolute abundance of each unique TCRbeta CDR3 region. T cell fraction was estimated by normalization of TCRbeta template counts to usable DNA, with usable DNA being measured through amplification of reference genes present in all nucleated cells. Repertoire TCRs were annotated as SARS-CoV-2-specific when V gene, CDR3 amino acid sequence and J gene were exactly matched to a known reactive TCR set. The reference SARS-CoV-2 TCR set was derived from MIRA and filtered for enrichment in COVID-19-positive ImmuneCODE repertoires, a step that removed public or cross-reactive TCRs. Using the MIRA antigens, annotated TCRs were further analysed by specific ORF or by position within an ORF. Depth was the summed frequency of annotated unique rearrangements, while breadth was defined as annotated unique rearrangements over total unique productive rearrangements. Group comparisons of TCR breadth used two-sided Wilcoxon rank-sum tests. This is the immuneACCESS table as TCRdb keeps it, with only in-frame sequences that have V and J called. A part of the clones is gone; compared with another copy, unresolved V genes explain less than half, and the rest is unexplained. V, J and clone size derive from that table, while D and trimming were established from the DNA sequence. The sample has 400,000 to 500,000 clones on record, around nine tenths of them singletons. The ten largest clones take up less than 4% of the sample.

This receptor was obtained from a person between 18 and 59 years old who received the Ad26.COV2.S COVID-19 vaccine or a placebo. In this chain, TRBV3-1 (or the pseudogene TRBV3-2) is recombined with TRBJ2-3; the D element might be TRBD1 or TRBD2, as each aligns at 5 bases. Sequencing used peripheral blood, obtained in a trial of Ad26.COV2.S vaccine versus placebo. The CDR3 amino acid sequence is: CASSRFRDVSTDTQYF. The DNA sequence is TGTGCCAGCAGCCGCTTCCGGGACGTTAGCACAGATACGCAGTATTTT.